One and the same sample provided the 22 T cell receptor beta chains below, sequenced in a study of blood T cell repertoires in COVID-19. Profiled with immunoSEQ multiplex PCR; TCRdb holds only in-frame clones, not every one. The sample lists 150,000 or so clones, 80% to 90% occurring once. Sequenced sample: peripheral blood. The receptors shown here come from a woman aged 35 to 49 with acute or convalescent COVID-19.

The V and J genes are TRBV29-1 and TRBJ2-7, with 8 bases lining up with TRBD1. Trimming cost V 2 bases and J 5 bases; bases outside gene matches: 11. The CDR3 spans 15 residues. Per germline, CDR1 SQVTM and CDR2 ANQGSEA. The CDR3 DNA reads TGCAGCGTTGAACGGGTCGGCGCAGGGGGCGACGAGCAGTACTTC. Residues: CSVERVGAGGDEQYF.

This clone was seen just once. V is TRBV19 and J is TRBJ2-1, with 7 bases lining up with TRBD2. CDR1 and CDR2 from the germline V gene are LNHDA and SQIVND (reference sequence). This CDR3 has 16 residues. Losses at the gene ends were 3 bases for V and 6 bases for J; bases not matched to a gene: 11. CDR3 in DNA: TGTGCCAGTAGTATTGGCGGGAGTAGGCTCGGCAATGAGCAGTTCTTC. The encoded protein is CASSIGGSRLGNEQFF. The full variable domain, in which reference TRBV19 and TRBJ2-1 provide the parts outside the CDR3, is DGGITQSPKYLFRKEGQNVTLSCEQNLNHDAMYWYRQDPGQGLRLIYYSQIVNDFQKGDIAEGYSVSREKKESFPLTVTSAQKNPTAFYLCASSIGGSRLGNEQFFGPGTRLTVL.

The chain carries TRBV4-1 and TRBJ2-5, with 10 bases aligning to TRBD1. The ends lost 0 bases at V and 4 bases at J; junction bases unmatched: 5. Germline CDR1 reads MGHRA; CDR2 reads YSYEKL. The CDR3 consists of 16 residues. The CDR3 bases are TGCGCCAGCAGCCAAGATCGGGACAGGGGTGGAGAGACCCAGTACTTC. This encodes CASSQDRDRGGETQYF.

The CDR3: CASSSGQIYEQYF. The CDR3 bases are TGTGCCAGCAGCTCGGGACAAATCTACGAGCAGTACTTC. The chain uses TRBV11-3 and TRBJ2-7; the D gene is possibly TRBD1 (6 bases). CDR1 is SGHNT, CDR2 YENEEA, per germline. V lost 4 bases and J 3 bases, leaving 10 bases between the germline ends. The CDR3 contains 13 residues.

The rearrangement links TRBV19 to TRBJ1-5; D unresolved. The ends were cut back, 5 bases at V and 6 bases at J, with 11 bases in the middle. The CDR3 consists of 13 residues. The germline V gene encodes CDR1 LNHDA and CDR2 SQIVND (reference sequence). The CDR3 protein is CASSPSYGQPQHF. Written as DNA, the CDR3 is TGTGCCAGTAGTCCAAGCTACGGTCAGCCCCAGCATTTT.

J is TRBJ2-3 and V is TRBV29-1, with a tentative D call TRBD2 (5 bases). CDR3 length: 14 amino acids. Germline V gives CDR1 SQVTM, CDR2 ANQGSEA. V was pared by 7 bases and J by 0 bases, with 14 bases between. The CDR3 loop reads CSGATISSTDTQYF. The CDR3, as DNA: TGCAGCGGTGCGACTATTTCTAGCACAGATACGCAGTATTTT.

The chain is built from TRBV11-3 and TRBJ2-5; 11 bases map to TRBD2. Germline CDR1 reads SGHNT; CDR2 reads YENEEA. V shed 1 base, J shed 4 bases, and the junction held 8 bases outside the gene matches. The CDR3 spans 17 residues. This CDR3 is CASSLGRLAGSSETQYF. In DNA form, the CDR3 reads TGTGCCAGCAGCTTAGGTCGACTAGCGGGGAGTTCAGAGACCCAGTACTTC.

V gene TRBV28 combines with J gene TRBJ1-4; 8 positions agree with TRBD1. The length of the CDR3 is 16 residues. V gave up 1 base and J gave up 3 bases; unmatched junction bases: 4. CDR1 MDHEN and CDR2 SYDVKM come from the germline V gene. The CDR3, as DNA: TGTGCCAGCAGTTTATCCAGGGGGCGACCTAATGAAAAACTGTTTTTT. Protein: CASSLSRGRPNEKLFF.

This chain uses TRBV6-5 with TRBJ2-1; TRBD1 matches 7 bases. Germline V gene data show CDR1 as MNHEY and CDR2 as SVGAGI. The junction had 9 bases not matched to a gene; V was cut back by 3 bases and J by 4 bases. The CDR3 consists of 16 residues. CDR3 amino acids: CASSYKDRSPYNEQFF. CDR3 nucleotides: TGTGCCAGCAGTTATAAGGACAGGAGCCCTTACAATGAGCAGTTCTTC.

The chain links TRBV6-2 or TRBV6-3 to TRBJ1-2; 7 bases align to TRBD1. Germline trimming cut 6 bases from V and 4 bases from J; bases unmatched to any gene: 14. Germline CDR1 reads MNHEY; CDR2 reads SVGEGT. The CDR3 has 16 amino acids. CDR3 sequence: CASSPRPGQLLYGYTF. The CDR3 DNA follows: TGTGCCAGCAGCCCTCGTCCGGGACAGCTACTCTATGGCTACACCTTC.

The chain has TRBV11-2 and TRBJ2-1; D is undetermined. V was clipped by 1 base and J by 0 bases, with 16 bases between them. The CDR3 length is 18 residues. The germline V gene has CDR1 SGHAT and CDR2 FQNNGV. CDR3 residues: CASSLVGLVTTSYNEQFF. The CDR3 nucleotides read TGTGCCAGCAGCTTAGTAGGTCTAGTTACCACCTCCTACAATGAGCAGTTCTTC.

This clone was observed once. The CDR3 sequence: CASSLEAGADEQYF. The CDR3 region has the DNA TGCGCCAGCAGCTTGGAGGCCGGAGCCGACGAGCAGTACTTC. The rearrangement uses TRBV5-1 and TRBJ2-7; no firm D call. The CDR3 runs to 14 residues. From germline, CDR1 is SGHRS and CDR2 YFSETQ. Trimming took 0 bases from V and 5 from J, leaving 12 bases between them.

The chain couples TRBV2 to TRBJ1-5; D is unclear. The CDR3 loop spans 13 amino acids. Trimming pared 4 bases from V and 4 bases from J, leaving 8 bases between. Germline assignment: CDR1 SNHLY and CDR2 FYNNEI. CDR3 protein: CASSVHGNQPQHF. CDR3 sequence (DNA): TGTGCCAGCAGTGTGCACGGGAATCAGCCCCAGCATTTT.

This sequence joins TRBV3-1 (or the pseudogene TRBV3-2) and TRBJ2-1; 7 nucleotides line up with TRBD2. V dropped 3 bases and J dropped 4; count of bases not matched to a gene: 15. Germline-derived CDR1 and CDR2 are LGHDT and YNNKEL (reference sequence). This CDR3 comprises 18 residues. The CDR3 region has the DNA TGTGCCAGCAGCCAGGGTGGTTCGAGGGAGGGCCTTTACAATGAGCAGTTCTTC. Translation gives CASSQGGSREGLYNEQFF.

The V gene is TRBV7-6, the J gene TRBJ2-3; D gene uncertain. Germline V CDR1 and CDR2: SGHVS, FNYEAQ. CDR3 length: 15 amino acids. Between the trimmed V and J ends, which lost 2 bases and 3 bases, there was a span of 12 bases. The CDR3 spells CASSLLRLATDTQYF. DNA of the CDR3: TGTGCCAGCAGCTTATTAAGATTAGCAACAGATACGCAGTATTTT.

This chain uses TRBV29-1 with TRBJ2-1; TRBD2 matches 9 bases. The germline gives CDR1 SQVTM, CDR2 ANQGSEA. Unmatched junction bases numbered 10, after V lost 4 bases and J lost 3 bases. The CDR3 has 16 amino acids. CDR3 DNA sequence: TGCAGCGTTGGGAGGTCTAGCGGGACTTACTACAATGAGCAGTTCTTC. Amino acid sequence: CSVGRSSGTYYNEQFF.

The CDR3 nucleotides are TGTGCCAGCAGCTCTACGCCGGGACAGAATCAGCCCCAGCATTTT. Protein: CASSSTPGQNQPQHF. The chain recombines TRBV3-1 (or the pseudogene TRBV3-2) with TRBJ1-5; 7 bases agree with TRBD1. Germline lookup yields CDR1 LGHDT and CDR2 YNNKEL (reference sequence). The CDR3 covers 15 residues. The V segment lost 5 bases and the J segment 4 bases; nucleotides outside the gene matches: 8.

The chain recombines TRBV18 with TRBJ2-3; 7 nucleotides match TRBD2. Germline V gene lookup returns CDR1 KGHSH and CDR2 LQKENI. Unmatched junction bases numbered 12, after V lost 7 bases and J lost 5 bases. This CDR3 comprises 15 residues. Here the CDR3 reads CASLDSASGIDTQYF. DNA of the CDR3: TGTGCCAGCTTGGACTCGGCTAGCGGTATAGATACGCAGTATTTT.

The CDR3 DNA is TGTGCCAGCAGCTCAACAGGGACCGGGGAGCTGTTTTTT. It encodes CASSSTGTGELFF. The chain carries TRBV12-3 or TRBV12-4 and TRBJ2-2; possibly TRBD1 for D (6 bases). V lost 6 bases and J 5 bases, leaving 10 bases between the germline ends. The CDR3 has 13 residues.

The chain's CDR3 is CAIRAGGEETQYF. CDR3 DNA sequence: TGTGCCATCAGAGCGGGAGGGGAAGAGACCCAGTACTTC. The V gene is TRBV10-3, the J gene TRBJ2-5, with 10 nucleotides matching TRBD2. CDR3 size: 13 residues. The ends lost 6 bases at V and 3 bases at J; junction bases unmatched: 1. Germline V CDR1 and CDR2: ENHRY, SYGVKD.

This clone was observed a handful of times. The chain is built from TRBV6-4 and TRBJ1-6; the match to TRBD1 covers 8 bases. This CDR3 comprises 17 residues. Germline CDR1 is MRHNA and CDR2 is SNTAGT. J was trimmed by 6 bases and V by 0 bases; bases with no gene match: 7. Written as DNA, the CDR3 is TGTGCCAGCAGTGACTCCCCCACAACAGGGGGTAATTCACCCCTCCACTTT. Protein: CASSDSPTTGGNSPLHF.

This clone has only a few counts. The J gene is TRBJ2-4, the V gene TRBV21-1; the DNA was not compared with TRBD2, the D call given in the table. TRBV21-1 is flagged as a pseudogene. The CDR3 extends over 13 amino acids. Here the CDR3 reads CASSKGEGGIQYF. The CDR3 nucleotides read TGTGCCAGCAGCAAAGGCGAGGGCGGCATTCAGTACTTC.